This TCR beta chain comes out of a study of T-cell memory formation after mild COVID-19. Germline CDR1 is LNHNV and CDR2 is YYDKDF (reference sequence). Trimming cost V 3 bases and J 4 bases, with 9 bases left between them. This CDR3 contains 13 residues. TCRdb passed the 5' RACE reads through MiXCR, listing each CDR3 protein once. The sample includes roughly 380,000 distinct CDR3 sequences, 25% to 30% of them seen just once. This TCR was sampled from an adult woman who had mild COVID-19 (a few samples of this study predate the infection). Cell type and time point are not known. The specimen sequenced was PBMCs or a T cell subset sorted from them (not recorded which). The chain couples TRBV15 to TRBJ1-1; D is perhaps TRBD1 (5 bases). The CDR3 spells CATSRGRSTEAFF. The CDR3 DNA is TGTGCCACCAGCAGGGGACGGAGCACTGAAGCTTTCTTT.